This TCR beta chain is drawn from a study of radiotherapy plus CTLA-4 blockade in lung cancer. Whole-study findings and limits: Blood-borne expansion of tumor-derived TCR clones followed radiotherapy plus ipilimumab.

Repertoires were generated with immunoSEQ multiplex PCR, while TCRdb's copy carries only in-frame clones and drops some. The table records 70,000 to 90,000 clones, around 82% of them present only once. On this clone: The antigen remains undetermined.

This CDR3 contains 17 residues. Germline-derived CDR1 and CDR2 are SGHNT and YYREEE (reference sequence). Trimming took 4 bases from V and 5 from J; bases not matched to a gene: 9. This chain connects TRBV5-4 to TRBJ2-5, with 15 bases that match TRBD2. This TCR was recovered from a human donor with non-small cell lung cancer who had a complete response to radiotherapy plus ipilimumab. This specimen was peripheral blood, taken from a patient treated with radiotherapy plus ipilimumab. The DNA for the CDR3 is TGTGCCAGCAGCACCTGGACTAGCGGGAGGGGTGGGGAGACCCAGTACTTC. It encodes CASSTWTSGRGGETQYF.